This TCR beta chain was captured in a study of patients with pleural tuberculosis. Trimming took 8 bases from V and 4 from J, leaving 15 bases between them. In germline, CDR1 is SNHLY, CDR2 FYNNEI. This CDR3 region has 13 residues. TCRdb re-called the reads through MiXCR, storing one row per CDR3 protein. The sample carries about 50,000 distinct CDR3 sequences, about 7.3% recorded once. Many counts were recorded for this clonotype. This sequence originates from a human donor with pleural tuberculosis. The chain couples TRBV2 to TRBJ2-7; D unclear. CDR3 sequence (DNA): TGTGCCAGCGGTTCAGACAATTTATACGAGCAGTACGTC. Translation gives CASGSDNLYEQYV.